This is a list of T cell receptor beta chains from one sample in a study of cytomegalovirus exposure and HLA in healthy donors. Assay used: immunoSEQ multiplex PCR; TCRdb lists only in-frame clones, some missing. The repertoire holds about 150,000 clones, with 84% as singletons. The sample taken for sequencing was PBMCs. These receptors were obtained from a girl between 5 and 17 years old in good health and CMV-seropositive. CDR3s include the opening cysteine and the closing phenylalanine or tryptophan. D genes are given only for firm matches. Clone size is not always given. Where it is, it says once, few, many or a class for expanded clones.

CDR3 protein,CDR3 DNA,J gene,clone size,D gene,V gene
CSTEGSQETQYF,TGCAGCACGGAGGGTTCCCAAGAGACCCAGTACTTC,TRBJ2-5,-,-,TRBV29-1
CASRDLTGLAATGELFF,TGTGCCAGCAGGGATCTCACGGGACTAGCAGCGACCGGGGAGCTGTTTTTT,TRBJ2-2,-,TRBD2,TRBV2
CASSVQEQETQYF,TGTGCCAGCAGCGTACAGGAGCAAGAGACCCAGTACTTC,TRBJ2-5,-,-,TRBV7-6
CASSPPGAEGNQPQHF,TGTGCCAGCAGTCCCCCGGGAGCGGAGGGCAATCAGCCCCAGCATTTT,TRBJ1-5,-,-,TRBV27
CASSARLARETQYF,TGTGCCAGCAGTGCTAGACTAGCAAGAGAGACCCAGTACTTC,TRBJ2-5,-,TRBD2,TRBV2
CASSIRAGAEAFF,TGTGCCAGTAGTATTAGAGCCGGGGCTGAAGCTTTCTTT,TRBJ1-1,-,-,TRBV19
CASSPTKAGGRETQYF,TGTGCCAGTAGTCCCACGAAAGCGGGGGGAAGGGAGACCCAGTACTTC,TRBJ2-5,once,TRBD2,TRBV19
CASSLGSLNYGYTF,TGTGCCAGCAGCTTGGGCAGTTTAAACTATGGCTACACCTTC,TRBJ1-2,-,-,TRBV11-2
CASSGTGDYYGYTF,TGTGCCAGCAGCGGGACAGGGGATTACTATGGCTACACCTTC,TRBJ1-2,-,TRBD1,TRBV27
CASRYTGAGETQYF,TGTGCCAGCAGATATACAGGGGCAGGAGAGACCCAGTACTTC,TRBJ2-5,-,TRBD1,TRBV13
CASSEPTGGTDTQYF,TGTGCCAGCAGTGAACCTACGGGGGGAACAGATACGCAGTATTTT,TRBJ2-3,-,TRBD2,TRBV6-1
CASSLAGGYGYTF,TGTGCCAGCAGCTTGGCCGGGGGATATGGCTACACCTTC,TRBJ1-2,once,-,TRBV5-6
CASSLGYGPYEQYF,TGTGCCAGCAGCTTGGGGTATGGGCCCTACGAGCAGTACTTC,TRBJ2-7,medium-sized,-,TRBV5-6
CASSAPGLPGELFF,TGTGCCAGCAGCGCACCGGGACTGCCTGGGGAGCTGTTTTTT,TRBJ2-2,-,-,TRBV7-8
CASSINGQGGPSPLHF,TGTGCCAGTAGTATAAACGGACAGGGGGGACCCTCACCCCTCCACTTT,TRBJ1-6,few,TRBD1,TRBV19
CASSYTTLRGNYEQYF,TGTGCCAGCAGTTACACTACTTTGCGGGGAAACTACGAGCAGTACTTC,TRBJ2-7,once,-,TRBV6-5
CASSVPGNTIYF,TGTGCCAGCAGCGTACCGGGAAACACCATATATTTT,TRBJ1-3,-,-,TRBV9
CASSGQSNTEAFF,TGTGCCAGCAGCGGACAGTCGAACACTGAAGCTTTCTTT,TRBJ1-1,-,-,TRBV2
CASSVYGTGNQPQHF,TGTGCCAGCAGCGTATACGGGACAGGCAATCAGCCCCAGCATTTT,TRBJ1-5,-,TRBD1,TRBV7-8
CASSQGVTEGGYTF,TGTGCCAGCAGCCAAGGGGTGACAGAAGGGGGCTACACCTTC,TRBJ1-2,few,-,TRBV14
CASSQYRVSTDTQYF,TGTGCCAGCAGCCAGTACAGGGTCAGCACAGATACGCAGTATTTT,TRBJ2-3,once,-,TRBV14
CASSVDEGYEAFF,TGTGCCAGCAGCGTAGACGAGGGTTATGAAGCTTTCTTT,TRBJ1-1,-,-,TRBV9
CASSQKTSGGPHEQFF,TGCGCCAGCAGCCAAAAGACTAGCGGGGGGCCCCATGAGCAGTTCTTC,TRBJ2-1,-,TRBD2,TRBV4-1
CASSLVTPSGANVLTF,TGTGCCAGCAGCTTAGTAACACCCTCTGGGGCCAACGTCCTGACTTTC,TRBJ2-6,once,-,TRBV7-2
CAGHRDYNSPLHF,TGTGCCGGGCACAGGGACTATAATTCACCCCTCCACTTT,TRBJ1-6,-,-,TRBV6-1
CASSHPDSISNSPPHF,TGTGCCAGCAGCCACCCAGACAGTATTTCGAATTCACCCCCCCACTTT,TRBJ1-6,-,-,TRBV6-6
CASSPLAESYNEQFF,TGCGCCAGCAGCCCCCTAGCGGAGTCCTACAATGAGCAGTTCTTC,TRBJ2-1,-,TRBD2,TRBV5-1
CASSRNRAMNTEAFF,TGTGCCAGTAGTCGCAACAGGGCCATGAACACTGAAGCTTTCTTT,TRBJ1-1,-,-,TRBV19
CASSQRGLYYGYTF,TGCGCCAGCAGCCAAAGGGGGCTCTACTATGGCTACACCTTC,TRBJ1-2,-,TRBD1,TRBV4-1
CASSYIRDRGSDEQYF,TGCGCCAGCAGCTATATACGGGACAGGGGGTCAGACGAGCAGTACTTC,TRBJ2-7,-,TRBD1,TRBV5-1
CASSGASGLETQYF,TGTGCCAGCAGTGGGGCTAGCGGGCTAGAGACCCAGTACTTC,TRBJ2-5,-,TRBD2,TRBV6-1
CASSRQGGFFSQPQHF,TGTGCCAGCAGCCGTCAGGGGGGCTTCTTTAGTCAGCCCCAGCATTTT,TRBJ1-5,-,TRBD1,TRBV7-8
CAIADRTYEQYF,TGTGCCATCGCGGACAGAACTTACGAGCAGTACTTC,TRBJ2-7,once,-,TRBV10-3
CASSLQGSTGAGYTF,TGTGCCAGCAGCCTACAGGGGAGTACAGGAGCGGGCTACACCTTC,TRBJ1-2,-,TRBD1,TRBV11-2
CASSQASSRGIEQFF,TGCGCCAGCAGCCAGGCAAGTTCCAGGGGGATAGAGCAGTTCTTC,TRBJ2-1,-,TRBD1,TRBV4-1
CASTGLAGTGELFF,TGTGCCAGCACGGGACTAGCGGGCACCGGGGAGCTGTTTTTT,TRBJ2-2,-,TRBD2,TRBV6-5
CASSADHGETQYF,TGTGCCAGCAGTGCCGACCACGGGGAGACCCAGTACTTC,TRBJ2-5,-,-,TRBV2
CASSQGLGGGTEAFF,TGCGCCAGCAGCCAAGGGCTTGGGGGGGGAACTGAAGCTTTCTTT,TRBJ1-1,-,-,TRBV4-1
CASGSSEQYF,TGCGCTTCAGGGTCCTCCGAGCAGTACTTC,TRBJ2-7,-,-,TRBV10-2
CASSQERGRGNEKLFF,TGCGCCAGCAGCCAAGAAAGGGGTAGGGGGAATGAAAAACTGTTTTTT,TRBJ1-4,-,-,TRBV4-1
CASSTRGGTEAFF,TGTGCCAGCAGTACCAGGGGTGGGACTGAAGCTTTCTTT,TRBJ1-1,-,-,TRBV2
CASSLVPEGTEAFF,TGCGCCAGCAGCTTGGTCCCGGAGGGCACTGAAGCTTTCTTT,TRBJ1-1,-,-,TRBV5-1
CASSDTGTGSYGYTF,TGTGCCAGCAGTGACACAGGGACCGGGTCCTATGGCTACACCTTC,TRBJ1-2,once,-,TRBV6-4
CASRETGRAYGYTF,TGTGCCAGTAGGGAAACAGGACGCGCCTATGGCTACACCTTC,TRBJ1-2,-,-,TRBV19
CASSVGTSGETNEQFF,TGTGCCAGCAGCGTAGGGACTAGCGGGGAAACGAATGAGCAGTTCTTC,TRBJ2-1,-,TRBD2,TRBV9
CASSMEWLAVAKNIQYF,TGTGCCAGTAGTATGGAGTGGCTAGCGGTAGCCAAAAACATTCAGTACTTC,TRBJ2-4,-,TRBD2,TRBV19
CASSWSSRTDTQYF,TGTGCCAGCAGTTGGAGCAGCCGCACAGATACGCAGTATTTT,TRBJ2-3,-,-,TRBV6-6
CASSQVAGVQETQYF,TGCGCCAGCAGCCAGGTAGCGGGGGTCCAAGAGACCCAGTACTTC,TRBJ2-5,-,TRBD2,TRBV4-1
CASSRPQGGMNTEAFF,TGTGCCAGCAGCCGACCTCAAGGGGGTATGAACACTGAAGCTTTCTTT,TRBJ1-1,-,-,TRBV6-6
CASSLSGGTTNYGYTF,TGTGCCAGCAGCTTATCGGGAGGGACAACTAACTATGGCTACACCTTC,TRBJ1-2,-,-,TRBV7-9
CASSSGQGAVEQFF,TGCGCCAGCAGTTCCGGACAGGGGGCGGTTGAGCAGTTCTTC,TRBJ2-1,once,TRBD1,TRBV5-1
CASSLRGNTGELFF,TGTGCCAGCAGCTTACGAGGGAACACCGGGGAGCTGTTTTTT,TRBJ2-2,-,-,TRBV5-5
CASSLPGEDTQYF,TGCGCCAGCAGCTTGCCGGGTGAGGATACGCAGTATTTT,TRBJ2-3,-,-,TRBV5-1
CASSVVPEETQYF,TGTGCCAGCAGCGTAGTTCCCGAAGAGACCCAGTACTTC,TRBJ2-5,-,-,TRBV9
CASSPDYMGYNEQFF,TGTGCCAGCAGCCCCGACTATATGGGTTACAATGAGCAGTTCTTC,TRBJ2-1,-,-,TRBV7-9
CASSLGDPPTTEAFF,TGTGCCAGCAGCTTGGGTGATCCTCCAACAACTGAAGCTTTCTTT,TRBJ1-1,-,-,TRBV5-4
CASSLTSVNTEAFF,TGCGCCAGCAGCTTAACATCCGTGAACACTGAAGCTTTCTTT,TRBJ1-1,-,-,TRBV5-1
CASLPTGVDTEAFF,TGTGCCAGCTTACCTACAGGGGTAGACACTGAAGCTTTCTTT,TRBJ1-1,once,TRBD1,TRBV18
CASSLGTDDNEQFF,TGTGCCAGCAGCCTGGGGACTGATGACAATGAGCAGTTCTTC,TRBJ2-1,-,-,TRBV5-8
CASSALSRDRDRGTEAFF,TGTGCCAGTAGTGCCCTTAGTCGGGACAGGGACCGGGGCACTGAAGCTTTCTTT,TRBJ1-1,-,TRBD1,TRBV19